This T cell receptor (beta chain) was found in a study of blood T cell repertoires in COVID-19. The overall study: The United States, Italy and Spain provided the acute and convalescent COVID-19 samples.

Germline V gene data show CDR1 as SGHAT and CDR2 as FQNNGV. The ends were cut back, 1 base at V and 7 bases at J, with 13 bases in the middle. The CDR3 has 15 amino acids. Original analysis: Amplification with reference gene primers provided the estimates of nucleated cell counts. Libraries were prepared by immunoSEQ multiplex PCR; TCRdb keeps only in-frame clonotypes and omits some of them. The DNA gave D and trimming, while V, J and clone size come from that table. This sample has approximately 250,000 clones, with around nine tenths found just once. This sequence joins TRBV11-2 and TRBJ1-4; D not resolved. The TCR originated in a man in his forties with active or convalescent COVID-19. The sample was peripheral blood. The CDR3 here is CASSLVPVGGEKLFF. CDR3 nucleotides: TGTGCCAGCAGCTTAGTTCCCGTTGGCGGTGAAAAACTGTTTTTT.